A selection of T cell receptor beta chains follows, all from one sample in a study of T-cell memory formation after mild COVID-19. TCRdb ran MiXCR on the 5' RACE reads and lists one entry per CDR3 protein. The sample lists 300,000 to 350,000 distinct CDR3 sequences; roughly an eighth were seen once. The sequenced sample consisted of PBMCs or a T cell subset sorted from them (not recorded which). These receptors all stem from a man between 18 and 29 years old who had mild COVID-19 (a few samples of this study predate the infection). Cell type and time point are not known. Both conserved end residues are part of each CDR3. D genes are given only for firm matches. Clone size is given for some rows only: seen once, a few or many times, or a class if the clone is expanded.

-	TRBV7-9	TRBJ2-7	-	TGTGCCAGCAGCTCCGTCCAGGGAATCAACTACGAGCAGTACTTC	CASSSVQGINYEQYF
-	TRBV28	TRBJ1-1	TRBD1	TGTGCCAGCAGTTCAGGGACAGGGCTGGTGGCTTTCTTT	CASSSGTGLVAFF
few	TRBV7-9	TRBJ2-5	TRBD2	TGTGCCAGCAGCTACGGTTCTAGCGGGGAGAAGACCCAGTACTTC	CASSYGSSGEKTQYF
-	TRBV6-2/TRBV6-3	TRBJ2-3	-	TGTGCCAGCAGTTACTTTGACCCATCGTTAGATACGCAGTATTTT	CASSYFDPSLDTQYF
-	TRBV2	TRBJ1-4	-	TGTGCCAGCAGTGAAGCAGGGAGGGCAGAAAAACTGTTTTTT	CASSEAGRAEKLFF
-	TRBV7-2	TRBJ1-2	-	TGTGCCAGCAGCTTAGGCCCTGATAGACCCATGGCTTATGGCTACACCTTC	CASSLGPDRPMAYGYTF
-	TRBV7-2	TRBJ2-1	-	TGTGCCAGCAGCTTCCCGAATATTGAGCAGTTCTTC	CASSFPNIEQFF
-	TRBV6-2/TRBV6-3	TRBJ1-5	-	TGTGCCAGCAGTCACAGGAGGCAGCCCCAGCATTTT	CASSHRRQPQHF
-	TRBV12-3/TRBV12-4	TRBJ2-3	-	TGTGCCAGCAGTTCCACAGGGTACTCAACAGATACGCAGTATTTT	CASSSTGYSTDTQYF
few	TRBV6-2/TRBV6-3	TRBJ1-2	TRBD1	TGTGCCAGCAGTTGGACAGGCAGCTATGGCTACACCTTC	CASSWTGSYGYTF
many	TRBV7-2	TRBJ1-4	-	TGTGCCAGCAGCATCACAGGTCTTAATGAAAAACTGTTTTTT	CASSITGLNEKLFF
-	TRBV3-1	TRBJ2-3	-	TGTGCCAGCAGCCAATGGAAGGATGTCCAGGGAACAGATACGCAGTATTTT	CASSQWKDVQGTDTQYF